The rows below give T cell receptor beta chains drawn from one sample of a study of blood T cell repertoires in COVID-19. Method: immunoSEQ multiplex PCR; TCRdb's copy keeps in-frame clones and lacks some. The sample lists roughly 80,000 clones, roughly four fifths seen once, with 7% to 9.5% in the top ten. Source material: peripheral blood. These receptors came from a human donor in a cohort sampled during active COVID-19. Each CDR3 is given with its conserved first and last residue. Each record gives: D gene, clone size, J gene, V gene, CDR3 protein, CDR3 DNA. A D gene is named only where the DNA matches it firmly. Clone size is stated in some rows and not others, as once, few, many or a class when expanded.

D: .; size: .; J: TRBJ2-5; V: TRBV7-3; CDR3: CASSARLGETQYF; DNA: TGTGCCAGCAGCGCAAGACTAGGGGAGACCCAGTACTTC
D: TRBD1; size: few; J: TRBJ1-6; V: TRBV6-5; CDR3: CASSPRDRGRSPLHF; DNA: TGTGCCAGCAGCCCCCGGGACAGGGGTCGCTCACCCCTCCACTTT
D: TRBD1; size: .; J: TRBJ1-2; V: TRBV7-3; CDR3: CASSPDRAGGYTF; DNA: TGTGCCAGCAGTCCGGACAGGGCCGGTGGCTACACCTTC
D: .; size: .; J: TRBJ1-5; V: TRBV2; CDR3: CASSVIRDSNQPQHF; DNA: TGTGCCAGCAGTGTGATTAGAGATAGCAATCAGCCCCAGCATTTT
D: TRBD1; size: .; J: TRBJ1-3; V: TRBV11-2; CDR3: CASSGQVRGNTIYF; DNA: TGTGCCAGCAGCGGACAGGTCCGTGGAAACACCATATATTTT
D: .; size: .; J: TRBJ2-3; V: TRBV27; CDR3: CASSLGGRSPTDTQYF; DNA: TGTGCCAGCAGCCTTGGAGGTAGGAGTCCCACAGATACGCAGTATTTT
D: TRBD1; size: .; J: TRBJ2-5; V: TRBV15; CDR3: CATSKVDRGAETQYF; DNA: TGTGCCACCAGCAAAGTGGACAGGGGCGCGGAGACCCAGTACTTC
D: TRBD2; size: once; J: TRBJ2-2; V: TRBV19; CDR3: CASSMGLAGGFTGELFF; DNA: TGTGCCAGTAGTATGGGACTAGCGGGAGGATTCACCGGGGAGCTGTTTTTT
D: .; size: .; J: TRBJ1-6; V: TRBV30; CDR3: CAWSVDSYNSPLHF; DNA: TGTGCCTGGAGTGTCGACAGTTATAATTCACCCCTCCACTTT
D: .; size: .; J: TRBJ2-5; V: TRBV11-2; CDR3: CASSKWGWRQTQYF; DNA: TGTGCCAGCAGCAAGTGGGGTTGGAGGCAGACCCAGTACTTC
D: .; size: .; J: TRBJ2-3; V: TRBV28; CDR3: CASSLRDTMQYF; DNA: TGTGCCAGCAGCCTTCGGGACACTATGCAGTATTTT
D: TRBD2; size: .; J: TRBJ2-5; V: TRBV11-2; CDR3: CASSWPGGRETQYF; DNA: TGTGCCAGCAGCTGGCCCGGCGGGAGAGAGACCCAGTACTTC
D: .; size: .; J: TRBJ2-7; V: TRBV6-5; CDR3: CASSPTKGAYEQYF; DNA: TGTGCCAGCAGTCCGACAAAGGGGGCCTACGAGCAGTACTTC
D: .; size: .; J: TRBJ1-3; V: TRBV27; CDR3: CASSLSPTGGYGNTIYF; DNA: TGTGCCAGCAGTTTAAGTCCCACTGGCGGGTATGGAAACACCATATATTTT
D: .; size: .; J: TRBJ2-3; V: TRBV9; CDR3: CASSTRQAPSTDTQYF; DNA: TGTGCCAGCAGCACACGACAGGCCCCTAGCACAGATACGCAGTATTTT
D: .; size: .; J: TRBJ1-2; V: TRBV27; CDR3: CASSLSPSNYGYTF; DNA: TGTGCCAGCAGTTTATCGCCCAGTAACTATGGCTACACCTTC
D: TRBD1; size: .; J: TRBJ1-4; V: TRBV4-1; CDR3: CASSQPGQGNEKLFF; DNA: TGCGCCAGCAGCCAGCCGGGACAGGGTAATGAAAAACTGTTTTTT
D: TRBD2; size: .; J: TRBJ2-1; V: TRBV5-4; CDR3: CASSLAGGGINEQFF; DNA: TGTGCCAGCAGCTTGGCCGGCGGGGGGATCAATGAGCAGTTCTTC
D: TRBD1; size: .; J: TRBJ2-3; V: TRBV9; CDR3: CASSGSTGWRDTQYF; DNA: TGTGCCAGCAGCGGATCGACAGGGTGGAGGGATACGCAGTATTTT
D: .; size: .; J: TRBJ2-1; V: TRBV7-8; CDR3: CASSFPRVDNEQFF; DNA: TGTGCCAGCAGCTTCCCCAGGGTAGACAATGAGCAGTTCTTC
D: TRBD1; size: .; J: TRBJ1-4; V: TRBV6-5; CDR3: CASGDRGQANEKLFF; DNA: TGTGCCAGCGGAGACAGGGGGCAGGCTAATGAAAAACTGTTTTTT
D: TRBD2; size: .; J: TRBJ2-1; V: TRBV5-4; CDR3: CASSLPSGSLDEQFF; DNA: TGTGCCAGCAGCTTGCCTAGCGGGAGTCTCGATGAGCAGTTCTTC
D: TRBD1; size: .; J: TRBJ2-1; V: TRBV15; CDR3: CATSRPGQGVSNEQFF; DNA: TGTGCCACCAGCAGACCCGGACAGGGGGTAAGCAATGAGCAGTTCTTC
D: .; size: once; J: TRBJ1-3; V: TRBV28; CDR3: CASSRDQGSGNTIYF; DNA: TGTGCCAGCAGCAGGGATCAAGGTTCCGGAAACACCATATATTTT
D: .; size: few; J: TRBJ1-1; V: TRBV5-1; CDR3: CASSPGRGASTEAFF; DNA: TGCGCCAGCAGCCCAGGTAGGGGCGCGAGCACTGAAGCTTTCTTT
D: TRBD1; size: .; J: TRBJ1-1; V: TRBV5-5; CDR3: CASSRPGTGDTEAFF; DNA: TGTGCCAGCAGCCGGCCCGGGACAGGGGACACTGAAGCTTTCTTT
D: .; size: .; J: TRBJ2-4; V: TRBV19; CDR3: CASAGGGRAKNIQYF; DNA: TGTGCCAGTGCGGGCGGGGGCCGGGCCAAAAACATTCAGTACTTC
D: .; size: .; J: TRBJ2-2; V: TRBV6-6; CDR3: CASSPDRSNTGELFF; DNA: TGTGCCAGCAGTCCCGATCGGTCGAACACCGGGGAGCTGTTTTTT